The T cell receptor beta chain described here comes from a study of response to subunit inactivated influenza vaccine. This clonotype was found many times. Germline CDR1 and CDR2: SGHVS and FQNEAQ. With V trimmed by 3 bases and J by 11 bases, 8 bases remained unmatched. CDR3 length: 15 amino acids. TCRdb redid the calling of the RT-PCR reads with MiXCR, one entry per CDR3 protein. The sample has some 150,000 distinct CDR3 sequences, approximately 12% seen once; the top ten hold 25% to 30%. These data were likewise used in another study, on T cells expressing NK-cell markers. This second report adds: As the method of synthesis, 5'RACE template switching with UMIs yielded TCR beta cDNA. It was from sorted CD3+CD56+NKG2C+, CD3+CD56+NKG2C- and CD3+CD56-NKG2C+ T cells that TCR beta repertoires came. Eight donors were sequenced, seven testing HCMV-seropositive and one testing seronegative. Researchers report these clonotypes also headed the CD3+CD56-NKG2C+ fraction in a few donors. No clear determination of HCMV specificity was made for expanded NKG2C+ T cell clones.

V gene TRBV7-8 combines with J gene TRBJ2-1; 12 nucleotides align to TRBD2. The source of this sequence is a man in his forties or fifties who received an inactivated influenza vaccine. Sequenced here: CD8+ T cells sorted from PBMCs, sampled 11 to 12 days after vaccination. This CDR3 reads CASSFLKTSGSKQFF. DNA for the CDR3: TGTGCCAGCAGCTTTCTAAAGACTAGCGGGAGCAAGCAGTTCTTC.